The 3 T cell receptor beta chains reported below all come from one sample, sequenced in a study of CD8+ T cells in alopecia areata. Extraction and reverse transcription of RNA yielded cDNA as the sequencing template. Profiling relied on immunoSEQ multiplex PCR, and the TCRdb table lists in-frame clones only, not all of them. This table has some 120,000 clones, 47% appearing once. The sequenced material came from NKG2D-low CD8+ T cells sorted from blood. These receptor sequences come from a human donor with alopecia areata.

The CDR3 loop is CSVEGGDTYEQYF. CDR3 coding DNA: TGCAGCGTTGAAGGGGGGGACACCTACGAGCAGTACTTC. V gene TRBV29-1 combines with J gene TRBJ2-7; possibly TRBD1 or TRBD2 for D (6 bases each). Germline assignment: CDR1 SQVTM and CDR2 ANQGSEA. V lost 1 base and J 2 bases, leaving 9 bases between the germline ends. The CDR3 has 13 residues.

V usage is TRBV20-1 and J usage is TRBJ2-1; D is undetermined. Trimming stripped 6 bases from V and 2 bases from J, with 5 bases between. Germline V lookup: CDR1 DFQATT, CDR2 SNEGSKA (reference sequence). CDR3 size: 11 residues. The CDR3 spells CSAPTYNEQFF. CDR3 nucleotide sequence: TGCAGTGCGCCGACCTACAATGAGCAGTTCTTC.

The chain couples TRBV29-1 to TRBJ2-4; TRBD1 aligns across 9 bases. The length of the CDR3 is 18 residues. CDR1 is SQVTM and CDR2 is ANQGSEA in the germline V gene. The ends lost 4 bases at V and 0 bases at J; junction bases unmatched: 13. CDR3 sequence: CSVARDREKVVAKNIQYF. The DNA for the CDR3 is TGCAGCGTTGCCCGGGACAGGGAAAAAGTAGTAGCCAAAAACATTCAGTACTTC.